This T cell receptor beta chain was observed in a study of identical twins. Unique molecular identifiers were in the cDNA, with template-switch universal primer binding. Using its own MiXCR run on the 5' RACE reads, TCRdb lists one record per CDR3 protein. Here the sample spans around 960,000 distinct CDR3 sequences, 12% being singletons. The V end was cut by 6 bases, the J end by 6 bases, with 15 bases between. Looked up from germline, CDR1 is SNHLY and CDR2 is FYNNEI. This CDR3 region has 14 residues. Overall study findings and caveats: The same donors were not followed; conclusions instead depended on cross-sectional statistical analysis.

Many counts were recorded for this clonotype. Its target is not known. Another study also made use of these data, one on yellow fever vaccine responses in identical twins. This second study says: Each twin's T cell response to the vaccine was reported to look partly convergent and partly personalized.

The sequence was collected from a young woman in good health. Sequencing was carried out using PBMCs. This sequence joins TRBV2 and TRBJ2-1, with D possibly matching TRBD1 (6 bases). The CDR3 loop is CASRVTGQPNEQFF. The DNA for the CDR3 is TGTGCCAGCAGGGTTACGGGACAACCCAATGAGCAGTTCTTC.